This record concerns one T cell receptor beta chain sequence. Germline loops: CDR1 LGHNA, CDR2 YNFKEQ. The CDR3 sequence is 17 residues long. The V gene end was trimmed by 4 bases and the J gene end by 0 bases; junction bases not matched to a gene: 9. The source of the sample is a study of T-cell reconstitution after alpha-beta-depleted transplantation in children. Preparing the TCRbeta library involved the use of unique molecular identifiers. MiXCR, run by TCRdb on the PCR reads, gives a single entry per CDR3 protein. The repertoire has 250,000 to 300,000 distinct CDR3 sequences, 9.9% of them found once; the top ten carry about 9.4%.

The V gene is TRBV4-2, the J gene TRBJ1-5; 7 bases map to TRBD1. The clonotype was recovered from a human donor who donated a stem cell graft to a child with SCID. The sample was PBMCs from the stem cell graft donor, taken from the stem cell graft. DNA for the CDR3: TGTGCCAGCAGCCCAGACAGGCAGGGGGGTAGCAATCAGCCCCAGCATTTT. It translates to CASSPDRQGGSNQPQHF.